These T cell receptor beta chains were read from a single sample in a study of T cell repertoires in cytomegalovirus infection. A single record per CDR3 protein comes from TCRdb applying MiXCR to the reads. The profile shows 740,000 or so distinct CDR3 sequences, about 40% of them singletons. The sequencing sample was made of PBMCs. The receptors come from a human donor in good health (CMV status not recorded). Some clones in this sample may be carry-over from other donors' samples. Each CDR3 is given with its conserved first and last residue. D genes are given only for firm matches. Rows give clone size only sometimes, using once, few, many, or a class for an expanded clone.

>few|TRBV5-1|TRBD2|TRBJ2-7
TGCGCCAGCAGCTGGGGGACTAGCGGAGGGTACGAGCAGTACTTC
CASSWGTSGGYEQYF
>-|TRBV5-5|-|TRBJ1-1
TGTGCCAGCAGGAAGCAGGGTGGGAACACTGAAGCTTTCTTT
CASRKQGGNTEAFF
>-|TRBV6-1|TRBD1|TRBJ1-2
TGTGCCAGCAGTGAAGCGCGGGACAGGGCCTACACCTTC
CASSEARDRAYTF
>few|TRBV19|-|TRBJ2-4
TGTGCCAGTTCGATTCGCAAAGCCAAAAACATTCAGTACTTC
CASSIRKAKNIQYF
>few|TRBV7-8|TRBD2|TRBJ2-3
TGTGCCAGCAGCCCACTAGCGGGGGGGAGCATTGGAAGCACAGATACGCAGTATTTT
CASSPLAGGSIGSTDTQYF
>few|TRBV10-3|-|TRBJ2-6
TGTGCCATCAGTGACCCCACAGGGCTTGGGGCCAACGTCCTGACTTTC
CAISDPTGLGANVLTF
>many|TRBV27|-|TRBJ1-2
TGTGCCAGCAGCCCACAGGAGATGGGCTATGGCTACACCTTC
CASSPQEMGYGYTF
>many|TRBV7-2|-|TRBJ1-1
TGTGCCAGCAGCCGTTCGGGACATTGGAACACTGAAGCTTTCTTT
CASSRSGHWNTEAFF
>-|TRBV6-1|-|TRBJ2-1
TGTGCCAGCAGTGAGATAGCGAGGTCTTACAATGAGCAGTTCTTC
CASSEIARSYNEQFF
>-|TRBV6-5|TRBD1|TRBJ2-3
TGTGCCAGCGGGACAGCCGCTCCCACAGATACGCAGTATTTT
CASGTAAPTDTQYF
>many|TRBV7-2|TRBD1|TRBJ1-2
TGTGCCAGCAGCCCAAGGGGACAGGGGGTCCGGCGATCTGGCTACACCTTC
CASSPRGQGVRRSGYTF
>-|TRBV18|-|TRBJ2-7
TGTGCCAGCTCACCCGCTCCCGGAGGGGCTGTCGAGCAGTACTTC
CASSPAPGGAVEQYF
>few|TRBV6-8|-|TRBJ2-4
TGTGCCAGCAGACCCACAGGTGTAGACATTCAGTACTTC
CASRPTGVDIQYF
>-|TRBV5-1|-|TRBJ2-1
TGCGCCAGCAGCCCAGTAAAGGCCTACAATGAGCAGTTCTTC
CASSPVKAYNEQFF
>many|TRBV7-2|TRBD1|TRBJ2-1
TGTGCCAGCAGCTCCGGGACAGGGGGGACTGAGCAGTTCTTC
CASSSGTGGTEQFF
>many|TRBV7-9|-|TRBJ2-7
TGTGCCAGCAGCTCTTCAAATTACGAGCAGTACTTC
CASSSSNYEQYF
>few|TRBV7-9|-|TRBJ2-5
TGTGCCAGCAGCTTGATCCCTCGGCTAGCAGAAGAGACCCAGTACTTC
CASSLIPRLAEETQYF
>-|TRBV28|-|TRBJ1-5
TGTGCCAGCAGTTTCAACAGTCGGGGGAGCAATCAGCCCCAGCGTTTT
CASSFNSRGSNQPQRF
>many|TRBV28|-|TRBJ1-1
TGTGCCAGCAGTCCTCAGGGATGGACTGAAGCTTTCTTT
CASSPQGWTEAFF
>few|TRBV3-1|TRBD1|TRBJ2-7
TGTGCCAGCAGCGGCTCGGACAGGGCAACCTACGAGCAGTACTTC
CASSGSDRATYEQYF
>few|TRBV12-3/TRBV12-4|-|TRBJ2-1
TGTGCCAGCAGTGAGAGAAACAGGGATGAGCAGTTCTTC
CASSERNRDEQFF
>-|TRBV12-3/TRBV12-4|TRBD1|TRBJ2-3
TGTGCCAGCCGCCGGACAGGGGTTCGGCCAGATACGCAGTATTTT
CASRRTGVRPDTQYF
>-|TRBV10-3|TRBD2|TRBJ2-7
TGTGCCATCAGTGCGACAACCCCTATAGCGGGAGCAAAGGAGCAGTACTTC
CAISATTPIAGAKEQYF
>-|TRBV19|-|TRBJ1-5
TGTGCCAGTAGTATACCCCGGTGGCAGAATTCGGCTTATAGCAATCAGCCCCAGCATTTT
CASSIPRWQNSAYSNQPQHF
>few|TRBV5-6|TRBD1|TRBJ1-2
TGTGCCAGCAGCTCCTACAGGGGGGCGCGTGACTATGGCTACACCTTC
CASSSYRGARDYGYTF
>-|TRBV6-6|-|TRBJ2-7
TGTGCCAGCAGTGGTATGTCGGGTTACGAGCAGTACTTC
CASSGMSGYEQYF
>-|TRBV28|-|TRBJ2-4
TGTGCCAGTTCTCAGGGGGGGGTCTGGAACATTCAGTACTTC
CASSQGGVWNIQYF
>-|TRBV7-3|-|TRBJ2-7
TGTGCAAGCAGCTTAAGGTTAGGGGGGTCATACTATAAGGACTTC
CASSLRLGGSYYKDF
>-|TRBV27|-|TRBJ1-1
TGTGCCAGCAGTATCGCCCCTCTTCTGAGTGAAGCTTTCTTT
CASSIAPLLSEAFF
>-|TRBV5-1|-|TRBJ1-6
TGCGCCAGCAGAAGGGTGGATTCACCCCTCCACTTT
CASRRVDSPLHF
>many|TRBV7-2|-|TRBJ2-6
TGTGCCAGCAGCTCACAGTTATCTGGGGCCAACGTCCTGACTTTC
CASSSQLSGANVLTF
>-|TRBV10-3|-|TRBJ1-3
TGTGCCATCAGTTCGGGGATACCGAGCTCTGGAAACACCATATATTTT
CAISSGIPSSGNTIYF
>-|TRBV19|-|TRBJ2-3
TGTGCCAGTCGGGACTTCGGCTCAGGCACAGATACGCAGTATTTT
CASRDFGSGTDTQYF
>many|TRBV20-1|-|TRBJ1-2
TGCAGTGCTAGAGACCCGTCCGGGATTAACTATGGCTACACCTTC
CSARDPSGINYGYTF
>-|TRBV19|-|TRBJ2-7
TGTGCCAGTAGTCCCAGCGTTTACTACGAGCAGTACTTC
CASSPSVYYEQYF
>many|TRBV7-2|-|TRBJ1-3
TGTGCCAGCAGCCTTTACAGGGTTCAAGCTGGAAACACCATATATTTT
CASSLYRVQAGNTIYF
>-|TRBV4-1|TRBD1|TRBJ2-7
TGCGCCAGCAGCCAAGGGGACAGCGCCTACGAGCAGTACTTC
CASSQGDSAYEQYF
>-|TRBV7-2|-|TRBJ2-5
TGTTCCAGCAGCTTAAGAGGGGGGGCGTATGAGACCCAGTACTTC
CSSSLRGGAYETQYF